The entry below describes one TCR beta chain. This entry is derived from a study of T cell changes during pregnancy in multiple sclerosis. Sequencing was performed with immunoSEQ multiplex PCR; in TCRdb, only in-frame clones are kept and a portion is missing. The data hold around 77,000 clones, with roughly nine tenths observed a single time. This CDR3 spans 14 amino acids. The source was peripheral blood, collected in the third trimester of pregnancy. The origin of this receptor is a female donor with multiple sclerosis, enrolled in a pregnancy study. The chain carries TRBV21-1 and TRBJ2-5; the table's D call, TRBD1, was not checked against the DNA. TRBV21-1 is given as a pseudogene. CDR3 nucleotide sequence: TGTGCCAGCGGTCCGGGACAGACGCAAGAGACCCAGTACTTC. This codes for CASGPGQTQETQYF.